Below, 18 T cell receptor beta chains from the same sample are listed, as sequenced in a study of blood T cells in healthy people across ages. PCR was performed a second time for about 7 to 12 cycles using a sample-barcoded 5' primer and a J-beta primer mix. From the 5' RACE reads, TCRdb called clonotypes with MiXCR, one entry per CDR3 protein. Of fewer than 900,000 distinct CDR3 sequences listed, 35% to 45% are singletons. Sequences were obtained from blood. The receptors originated from a woman aged 60-75 years in good health.

This clonotype was counted a single time. This sequence may be a read error, since a much larger clone differs from it by one base. The chain combines TRBV2 with TRBJ1-5; D is unresolved. The germline V and J ends were trimmed by 5 bases and 10 bases, with 12 bases remaining between them. This CDR3 is built from 12 residues. Per germline, CDR1 SNHLY and CDR2 FYNNEI. The CDR3 is CASSRLTRPQHF. The CDR3 nucleotides are TGTGCCAGCAGTCGGCTGACCAGACCCCAGCATTTT. The complete variable domain, with remaining parts taken from reference TRBV2 and TRBJ1-5, reads EPEVTQTPSHQVTQMGQEVILRCVPISNHLYFYWYRQILGQKVEFLVSFYNNEISEKSEIFDDQFSVERPDGSNFTLKIRSTKLEDSAMYFCASSRLTRPQHFGDGTRLSIL.

V and J are TRBV12-5 and TRBJ2-1, with TRBD1 matching over 10 bases. The ends lost 0 bases at V and 6 bases at J; junction bases unmatched: 11. The CDR3 is made up of 18 amino acids. Per germline, CDR1 LGHNT and CDR2 FRNRAP. CDR3 amino acids: CASGLVNLGTGEINEQFF. CDR3 sequence (DNA): TGTGCTAGTGGTTTGGTAAACCTCGGGACAGGGGAGATCAATGAGCAGTTCTTC.

In the case of this clonotype: At one boundary the junction diverges from the germline segment, which might be a read error. The rearrangement links TRBV15 to TRBJ1-2; D gene ambiguous. Germline values: CDR1 LNHNV, CDR2 YYDKDF (reference sequence). This CDR3 has 13 amino acids. CDR3 in amino acids: CTTSREMGNGYTF. CDR3 bases: TGTACCACCAGCAGAGAGATGGGGAATGGCTACACCTTC.

Comment on this clonotype: One end of the junction is discordant with germline, which a read error may explain. The chain combines TRBV7-2 with TRBJ2-7; 7 bases fit TRBD2. Near its end, the DNA agrees better with TRBJ2-5, so the J call may be wrong. This CDR3 region has 15 residues. Germline lookup yields CDR1 SGHTA and CDR2 FQGNSA. CDR3 region: CASGLVAGVPETQYF. CDR3 coding DNA: TGTGCCAGCGGCTTAGTTGCGGGAGTTCCAGAGACCCAGTACTTC.

This clonotype was seen once. A much larger clone lies one base from this, so it may be a read error. CDR3 coding DNA: TGTGCCAGCCACCCGGCCGAGTTTCCCGAGCAGTACTTC. The encoded protein is CASHPAEFPEQYF. The gene calls are TRBV14 and TRBJ2-5; D is uncertain. The end of the DNA fits TRBJ2-7 better, so the J call may be wrong. CDR1 and CDR2 (germline): SGHDN, FVKESK. The CDR3 contains 13 residues.

This clonotype was detected only a few times. This chain joins TRBV7-9 and TRBJ2-7, with D perhaps matching TRBD2 (5 bases). CDR3 length equals 12 residues. Germline lookup yields CDR1 SEHNR and CDR2 FQNEAQ (reference sequence). Trimming stripped 1 base from V and 7 bases from J, with 8 bases between. CDR3 sequence: CASSLDPGEQYF. The CDR3 DNA follows: TGTGCCAGCAGCTTAGACCCGGGGGAGCAGTACTTC.

This sequence joins TRBV7-3 and TRBJ2-5; 8 bases align to TRBD2. Trimming cost V 5 bases and J 1 base; bases outside gene matches: 6. From germline, CDR1 is SGHTA and CDR2 FQGTGA. This CDR3 spans 15 amino acids. The CDR3 here is CASSPQAGAQETQYF. Written as DNA, the CDR3 is TGTGCCAGCAGCCCTCAAGCGGGGGCCCAAGAGACCCAGTACTTC.

Ten or more counts support this clonotype. V and J are TRBV29-1 and TRBJ2-1, with D perhaps TRBD2 (6 bases). The CDR3 is 14 amino acids. CDR1 SQVTM and CDR2 ANQGSEA come from the germline V gene. Deletions cut 7 bases from V and 0 bases from J, with 13 bases between. The CDR3 sequence is CSAQGLLSYNEQFF. As DNA, the CDR3 is TGCAGCGCCCAGGGACTTCTCTCCTACAATGAGCAGTTCTTC.

This clonotype was recorded at least ten times. The chain carries TRBV3-1 and TRBJ2-7, with 9 bases fitting TRBD2. Trimming cost V 4 bases and J 4 bases; bases outside gene matches: 5. The CDR3 consists of 14 residues. The germline gives CDR1 LGHDT, CDR2 YNNKEL (reference sequence). The CDR3 loop reads CASSRVAGVYEQYF. The CDR3 nucleotides are TGTGCCAGCAGCCGGGTAGCGGGAGTTTACGAGCAGTACTTC.

Only a few counts were recorded for this clonotype. Here the CDR3 DNA reads TGTGCCAGCAGCCAACAGGGGGCAGTTGGCGGCTACACCTTC. It codes for CASSQQGAVGGYTF. The V gene is TRBV7-9, the J gene TRBJ1-2, with 9 bases matching TRBD1. Germline CDR1 reads SEHNR; CDR2 reads FQNEAQ (reference sequence). The CDR3 has 14 amino acids. J lost 8 bases, V lost 5 bases, and 9 bases had no gene match.

This clonotype was seen more than once but under ten times. The gene calls are TRBV6-6 and TRBJ2-5; 8 nucleotides align to TRBD2. Trimming took 0 bases from V and 5 from J; bases not matched to a gene: 5. CDR3 length equals 15 residues. From germline, CDR1 is MNHNY and CDR2 SVGAGI (reference sequence). Here the CDR3 DNA reads TGTGCCAGCAGTTACTCGGGACTAGTGGGTGAGACCCAGTACTTC. Its translation is CASSYSGLVGETQYF.

Comments on this clonotype: A read error may produce the germline difference seen at one junction end. V usage is TRBV28 and J usage is TRBJ2-1; weak D call: TRBD1 (5 bases). The V gene's germline CDR1 is MDHEN and CDR2 SYDVKM. The CDR3 length is 15 residues. The CDR3 bases are TGTGCCAGCAGACTGACAGAAATATTAAGCAATGAGCGGTTCTTC. Amino acid sequence: CASRLTEILSNERFF.

The chain employs TRBV4-1 and TRBJ2-4; D unclear. CDR3 length equals 15 residues. Trimming left V 0 bases short and J 13 bases short, with 19 bases between. Looked up from germline, CDR1 is MGHRA and CDR2 is YSYEKL. As DNA, the CDR3 is TGCGCCAGCAGCCAAGAGGCGGATTTGTCCTACGGGCAGTACTTC. It translates to CASSQEADLSYGQYF.

The rearrangement joins TRBV3-1 to TRBJ1-2, with D unclear. CDR1 LGHDT and CDR2 YNNKEL come from the germline V gene (reference sequence). This CDR3 is 13 amino acids long. The V and J ends lost 0 bases and 7 bases respectively, with 9 bases between them. Written as DNA, the CDR3 is TGTGCCAGCAGCCAAGATCAAGCGGCTGGCTACACCTTC. Its protein is CASSQDQAAGYTF.

The genes are TRBV20-1 and TRBJ1-2; 9 bases are shared with TRBD1. V was clipped by 6 bases and J by 2 bases; unmatched bases: 10. Germline CDR1 is DFQATT and CDR2 is SNEGSKA (reference sequence). The CDR3 extends over 15 amino acids. The DNA of the CDR3 is TGCAGTGCACCAGACCCGGGACAGGGAAACTATGGCTACACCTTC. This translates into CSAPDPGQGNYGYTF.

This clonotype was picked up a small number of times. This rearrangement joins TRBV5-6 to TRBJ1-2; a possible D gene is TRBD1 (6 bases). The CDR3 length is 16 residues. CDR1 SGHDT and CDR2 YYEEEE come from the germline V gene. Trimming pared 0 bases from V and 4 bases from J, leaving 16 bases between. CDR3 loop: CASSLGPAGTSYGYTF. The CDR3 nucleotides read TGTGCCAGCAGCTTGGGACCCGCCGGGACAAGCTATGGCTACACCTTC.

This rearrangement joins TRBV24-1 to TRBJ1-5; D is perhaps TRBD1 (5 bases). This CDR3 spans 16 amino acids. CDR1 KGHDR and CDR2 SFDVKD come from the germline V gene. V lost 0 bases to trimming and J lost 4 bases, with 12 bases between them. The DNA for the CDR3 is TGTGCCACCAGTGATTTGTCCCGGGACTTTAATCAGCCCCAGCATTTT. As protein: CATSDLSRDFNQPQHF.

The rearrangement uses TRBV20-1 and TRBJ2-3, with 8 bases matching TRBD2. The CDR3 covers 16 residues. V lost 1 base, J lost 6 bases, and 12 bases stayed unmatched. In germline, CDR1 is DFQATT, CDR2 SNEGSKA (reference sequence). In DNA, the CDR3 is TGCAGTGCTAGAGGTAAACCAGCGGGAGCTAAGGATACGCAGTATTTT. Translating it yields CSARGKPAGAKDTQYF.